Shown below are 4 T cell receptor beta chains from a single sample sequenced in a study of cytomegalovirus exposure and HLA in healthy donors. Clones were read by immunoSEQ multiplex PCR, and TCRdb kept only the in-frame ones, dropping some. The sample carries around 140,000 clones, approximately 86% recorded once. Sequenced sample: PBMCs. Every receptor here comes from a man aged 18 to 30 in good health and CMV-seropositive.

The CDR3 loop reads CASSLARQGNTGELFF. The CDR3 DNA follows: TGCGCCAGCAGCTTGGCCCGTCAGGGGAACACCGGGGAGCTGTTTTTT. This chain uses TRBV5-1 with TRBJ2-2, with D perhaps matching TRBD1 (5 bases). There are 16 residues in the CDR3. The V end lost 0 bases, the J end lost 1 base, and 10 bases lay between the germline ends. The V gene's germline CDR1 is SGHRS and CDR2 YFSETQ. Full variable domain (remainder filled in from reference TRBV5-1 and TRBJ2-2): KAGVTQTPRYLIKTRGQQVTLSCSPISGHRSVSWYQQTPGQGLQFLFEYFSETQRNKGNFPGRFSGRQFSNSRSEMNVSTLELGDSALYLCASSLARQGNTGELFFGEGSRLTVL.

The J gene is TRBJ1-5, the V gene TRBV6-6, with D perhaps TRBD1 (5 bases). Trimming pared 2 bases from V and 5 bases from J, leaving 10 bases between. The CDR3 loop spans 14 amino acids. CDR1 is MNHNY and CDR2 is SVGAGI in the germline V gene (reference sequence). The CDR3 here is CASSYIGGDQPQHF. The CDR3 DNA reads TGTGCCAGCAGTTACATCGGAGGGGATCAGCCCCAGCATTTT.

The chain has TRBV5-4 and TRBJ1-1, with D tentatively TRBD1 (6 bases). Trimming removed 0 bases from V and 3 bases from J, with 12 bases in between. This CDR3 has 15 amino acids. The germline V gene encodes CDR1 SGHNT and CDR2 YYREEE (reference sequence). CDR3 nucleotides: TGTGCCAGCAGCTTGGATGAACGACAGGACACTGAAGCTTTCTTT. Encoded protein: CASSLDERQDTEAFF.

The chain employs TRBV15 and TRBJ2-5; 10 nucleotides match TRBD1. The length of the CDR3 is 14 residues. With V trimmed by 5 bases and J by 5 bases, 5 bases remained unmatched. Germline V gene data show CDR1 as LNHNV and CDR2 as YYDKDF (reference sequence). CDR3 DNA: TGTGCCACCAGCGAGGACAGGGGGGCCGAGACCCAGTACTTC. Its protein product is CATSEDRGAETQYF.